What follows is one TCR beta chain and its context. The antigen is unknown. The record originates from a study of shared clonotypes between healthy human individuals. A roughly 200 ng quantity of DNA, 30,000 to 35,000 T cell genomes, went into the sorted-subset replicate PCRs. The repertoire was sequenced with immunoSEQ multiplex PCR; TCRdb's copy has only in-frame clones and lacks some. The repertoire consists of 1,500,000 or so clones, with roughly 96% occurring once and the leading ten covering roughly 1.2%. CDR3 length: 16 residues. The V gene's germline CDR1 is SGHTS and CDR2 YDEGEE. Trimming at V came to 3 bases and at J to 7 bases, leaving 11 bases not matched to a gene. Donors had no recently reported acute infections or vaccinations and were HIV-negative. Study outcomes and limitations: On the whole, naive subsets had larger estimated richness than memory subsets had. Generation probabilities of non-shared clonotypes were lower (relative to those shared by all four donors).

This chain joins TRBV5-8 and TRBJ1-5, with 9 bases identical to TRBD1. The sample comprised naive CD4+ T cells sorted from blood. Subset noted: CD45RA+ positively selected. The sequence came from a man younger than 40 in good health. For the CDR3, the DNA is TGTGCCAGCAGCTATTATGTCGGGACAGGGCGCCAGCCCCAGCATTTT. Residues: CASSYYVGTGRQPQHF.